This T cell receptor beta chain was sequenced in a study of blood T cell repertoires in COVID-19. Looking at the study overall: Donors in the United States, Italy and Spain gave samples during acute or convalescent COVID-19. T cells, B-cell-depleted T cells, or PBMCs supplied cDNA or gDNA.

The length of the CDR3 is 12 residues. CDR1 SGHVT and CDR2 SQSDAQ come from the germline V gene. Trimming took off 10 bases at V and 1 base at J, with 8 bases between the two ends. The method was immunoSEQ multiplex PCR; TCRdb's version includes in-frame clones alone and lacks a portion of them. The sample shows some 80,000 clones, less than 85% of them seen only once. The receptor comes from a woman aged 80 or over with active or convalescent COVID-19. The sequencing input was peripheral blood. The chain has TRBV7-4 and TRBJ1-5, with no clear D. The CDR3 sequence: CATPRSNQPQHF. The DNA for the CDR3 is TGTGCCACCCCTAGGAGCAATCAGCCCCAGCATTTT.